The TCR beta chain under discussion was sequenced for a study of human CD8 memory T cell subsets. Study-level points and caveats: Sequencing was limited to the T cell receptor beta chain. Repertoires of stem-like memory and precursor exhausted T cells showed minimal mutual overlap.

On this clonotype: Its antigen is still unknown.

Buffy coats donated by healthy individuals were the origin of the PBMC. Investigators built TCR beta libraries using UMI-labeled 5' RACE. TCRdb re-analyzed the 5' RACE reads; it lists each CDR3 protein once, without DNA. The sample's table shows about 6,700 distinct CDR3 sequences. Germline CDR1 reads SGHKS; CDR2 reads YYEKEE (reference sequence). The length of the CDR3 is 12 residues. Sequencing used CD8+ T cells from PBMCs. The TCR sequence derives from a human donor in good health. This sequence joins TRBV5-5 and TRBJ2-1; with no DNA, the TCRdb D assignment of TRBD1 cannot be verified. The CDR3: CASSLTGARGFF.